Listed here is a single T cell receptor (beta chain). These data belong to a study of T cells in tumors after PD-1 blockade. For the study at large: No patient had prior checkpoint blockade, systemic immunosuppression, or radiotherapy within 4 weeks.

CDR1 is MNHEY, CDR2 SVGAGI, per germline. CDR3 length equals 12 residues. V lost 6 bases and J 4 bases, leaving 8 bases between the germline ends. Profiled with immunoSEQ multiplex PCR; TCRdb holds only in-frame clones, not every one. The table has 35,000 or so clones, about three quarters seen once. Template: tumor biopsy or peripheral blood genomic DNA, about 616-6,500 ng per sample. The sequence came from a human donor with basal cell carcinoma. Sequenced material: PBMCs, taken before anti-PD-1 treatment. V usage is TRBV6-5 and J usage is TRBJ2-3; D uncertain. This CDR3 is CASRDPPDTQYF. Here the CDR3 DNA reads TGTGCCAGCAGAGACCCTCCAGATACGCAGTATTTT.